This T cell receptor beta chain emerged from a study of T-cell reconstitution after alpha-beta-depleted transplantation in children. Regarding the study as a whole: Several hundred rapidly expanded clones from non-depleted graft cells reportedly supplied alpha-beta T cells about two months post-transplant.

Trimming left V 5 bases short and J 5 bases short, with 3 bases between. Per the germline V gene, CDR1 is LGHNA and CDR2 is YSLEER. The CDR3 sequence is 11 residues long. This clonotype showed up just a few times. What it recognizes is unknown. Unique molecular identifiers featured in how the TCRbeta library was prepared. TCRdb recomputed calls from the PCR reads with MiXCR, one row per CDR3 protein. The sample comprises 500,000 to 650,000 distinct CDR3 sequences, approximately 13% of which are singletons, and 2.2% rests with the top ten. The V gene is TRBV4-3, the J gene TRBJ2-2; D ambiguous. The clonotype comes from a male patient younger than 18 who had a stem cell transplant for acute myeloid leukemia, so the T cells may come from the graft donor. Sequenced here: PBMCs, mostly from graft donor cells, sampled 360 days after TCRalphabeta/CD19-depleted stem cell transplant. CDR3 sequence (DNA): TGCGCCAGCAGCGGAACCGGGGAGCTGTTTTTT. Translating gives CASSGTGELFF.